Listed here is a single T cell receptor (beta chain). This receptor's antigen is unknown. Per-nucleotide qualities are absent, and no much larger clonotype sits a single base away. TCRbeta CDR3 regions were amplified from genomic DNA by means of the immunoSEQ Assay, a bias-controlled multiplex PCR. In the original analysis: Within the assay, amplification of reference gene primers was used to estimate how many nucleated cells each sample contained. Sequence reads were collapsed and filtered to measure the absolute abundance of every unique TCRbeta CDR3 rearrangement. Productive Simpson clonality was computed per sample as the square root of Simpson's diversity index over productive rearrangements. The clones in this table, taken by TCRdb from immuneACCESS, are in-frame only. Not every clone is retained; where verified, under half of the shortfall comes from an unresolved V gene, and the cause of the rest is unknown. The D gene and trimming were derived from the DNA, and the V and J assignments and clone size from that table. In this sample the table shows 55,000 to 65,000 clones, around 90% of which occur a single time. The top ten clones comprise approximately 1.6% of the sample.

The collaborating institutions used their own protocols to collect whole blood in K2EDTA tubes. For TCRbeta analysis, collaborator samples were shipped as frozen whole blood, as isolated PBMCs, or as DNA extracted from either sample type. The data derive from a study of blood T cell repertoires in COVID-19 (dated by TCRdb to the early 2020s). About the investigation overall: The collaborator samples originated in the United States, Italy and Spain and spanned the acute and convalescent phases of COVID-19. The prospective study material was composed of cDNA or gDNA derived from T cells, B-cell-depleted T cells, or PBMCs. Subjects who had been exposed to COVID-19, were actively infected with it, or had recovered from it provided the deeply sampled blood TCRbeta repertoires that made up the dataset. A freely available public database, intended as a resource for researchers studying the immune response to SARS-CoV-2, is where the repertoires were released. Samples were obtained from the ongoing ImmuneRACE study (first 160 participants) and from 1,254 subjects provided by 6 global collaborators. Nearly every sample came with metadata listing a de-identified subject ID, COVID-19 status, age in years and sex. Where available, HLA class I and class II types were obtained from metadata supplied by the sample provider rather than from assay-based typing.

Relative to germline, V is missing 0 bases and J is missing 7 bases, with 7 bases of the junction outside any gene match. From a lookup of the germline V gene (reference sequence), CDR1 and CDR2 are MNHNY and SVGAGI. Spanning cysteine to phenylalanine, the CDR3 consists of 15 amino acids. Just the 45-base CDR3 DNA is kept, in frame starting at base 1. Findings and caveats that apply to the study as a whole: The amount of clinical and demographic metadata varied by source and participant and was provided uncurated.

The chain uses TRBV6-6 and TRBJ1-2, with 8 junctional bases fitting TRBD1. This clonotype was obtained from a human donor in a cohort sampled during active COVID-19. What was sequenced was peripheral blood. The sequenced DNA is TGTGCCAGCAGTTACTCAGTCCCGGACAGGGTTGGCTACACCTTC. This gives the protein CASSYSVPDRVGYTF.